The 30 T cell receptor beta chains listed next were all sequenced from one sample in a study of blood T cell repertoires in COVID-19. TCRdb keeps only in-frame clones here, not all; method: immunoSEQ multiplex PCR. The repertoire holds 300,000 to 500,000 clones, with 88% as singletons. Sample: PBMCs or T cells enriched from blood (not recorded which). These receptors were obtained from a woman younger than 45 with acute COVID-19.

This clone has just a few counts. The V and J genes are TRBV4-1 and TRBJ1-4; 8 nucleotides match TRBD1. Germline V gene sequence: CDR1 MGHRA, CDR2 YSYEKL. V trimming: 5 bases; J trimming: 8 bases; junction bases outside the gene matches: 7. The CDR3 runs to 14 residues. The CDR3 DNA sequence: TGCGCCAGCAGCAAGGGTCGGACAGGGGAAAAACTGTTTTTT. Amino acid sequence: CASSKGRTGEKLFF.

This chain uses TRBV6-5 with TRBJ1-4; TRBD1 agrees at 8 bases. CDR1 and CDR2 (germline): MNHEY, SVGAGI. Trimming removed 2 bases from V and 8 bases from J; junction bases left unmatched: 10. This CDR3 has 16 amino acids. The DNA for the CDR3 is TGTGCCAGCAGTTACGGGGGTGGGACAGGTGGCGAAAAACTGTTTTTT. Its protein is CASSYGGGTGGEKLFF.

V usage is TRBV2 and J usage is TRBJ1-1, with D unresolved. This CDR3 region has 12 residues. Germline V gives CDR1 SNHLY, CDR2 FYNNEI. V was pared by 4 bases and J by 3 bases, with 6 bases between. CDR3: CASSVRYTEAFF. The CDR3 nucleotides read TGTGCCAGCAGTGTGAGGTACACTGAAGCTTTCTTT.

With regard to this clone: Other DNA sequences in the sample encode the same CDR3. This rearrangement joins TRBV28 to TRBJ1-5; 7 bases fit TRBD1. Germline assignment: CDR1 MDHEN and CDR2 SYDVKM. V was clipped by 6 bases and J by 3 bases; unmatched bases: 5. The CDR3 has 14 amino acids. The DNA for the CDR3 is TGTGCCAGCAGCCCCGGGACAGCCAATCAGCCCCAGCATTTT. This encodes CASSPGTANQPQHF. The full variable domain, in which reference TRBV28 and TRBJ1-5 provide the parts outside the CDR3, is DVKVTQSSRYLVKRTGEKVFLECVQDMDHENMFWYRQDPGLGLRLIYFSYDVKMKEKGDIPEGYSVSREKKERFSLILESASTNQTSMYLCASSPGTANQPQHFGDGTRLSIL.

V and J are TRBV7-9 and TRBJ2-2; 7 nucleotides match TRBD2. Germline CDR1 reads SEHNR; CDR2 reads FQNEAQ (reference sequence). Trimming at V came to 4 bases and at J to 4 bases, leaving 12 bases not matched to a gene. This CDR3 comprises 17 residues. CDR3 sequence reads: CASSWLEGLGATGELFF. The CDR3 DNA reads as TGTGCCAGCAGCTGGCTGGAAGGACTAGGGGCCACCGGGGAGCTGTTTTTT.

This chain uses TRBV5-1 with TRBJ2-7, with TRBD1 matching 8 bases. With V trimmed by 0 bases and J by 7 bases, 6 bases remained unmatched. Germline loops: CDR1 SGHRS, CDR2 YFSETQ. The CDR3 is 14 amino acids. This CDR3 is CASSLAQGAGEQYF. The CDR3 DNA sequence: TGCGCCAGCAGCTTGGCGCAGGGGGCGGGAGAGCAGTACTTC.

The chain recombines TRBV6-4 with TRBJ2-1, with 9 bases identical to TRBD2. The V gene end was trimmed by 6 bases and the J gene end by 8 bases; junction bases not matched to a gene: 8. Germline V gene lookup returns CDR1 MRHNA and CDR2 SNTAGT. This CDR3 region has 14 residues. CDR3 region: CASRRGGLEDEQFF. DNA for the CDR3: TGTGCCAGCAGGCGGGGGGGCTTGGAAGATGAGCAGTTCTTC.

The chain recombines TRBV29-1 with TRBJ1-3; D is ambiguous. V was pared by 3 bases and J by 4 bases, with 4 bases between. Germline values: CDR1 SQVTM, CDR2 ANQGSEA. The CDR3 extends over 11 amino acids. The CDR3 loop is CSVEAGNTIYF. The CDR3 nucleotides are TGCAGCGTTGAGGCCGGAAACACCATATATTTT.

The rearrangement uses TRBV3-1 (or the pseudogene TRBV3-2) and TRBJ1-2; D remains unclear. The CDR3 has 13 residues. Germline CDR1 LGHDT, CDR2 YNNKEL (reference sequence). The V gene lost 1 base and the J gene lost 5 bases, with 8 bases spanning the gap. In DNA form, the CDR3 reads TGTGCCAGCAGCCAAGTCCCCCCATATGGCTACACCTTC. This translates into CASSQVPPYGYTF.

J is TRBJ2-2 and V is TRBV3-1 (or the pseudogene TRBV3-2); D is perhaps TRBD1 (6 bases). The CDR3 has 15 amino acids. The ends were cut back, 0 bases at V and 6 bases at J, with 11 bases in the middle. CDR1 and CDR2 from the germline V gene are LGHDT and YNNKEL (reference sequence). DNA of the CDR3: TGTGCCAGCAGCCAAGACCTGGGGGCGGCCGGGGAGCTGTTTTTT. Its protein product is CASSQDLGAAGELFF.

The V call is TRBV9, the J call TRBJ2-7; no definite D call. Germline-derived CDR1 and CDR2 are SGDLS and YYNGEE. Trimming removed 0 bases at V and 0 bases at J, with 10 bases between. The length of the CDR3 is 15 residues. The CDR3 DNA is TGTGCCAGCAGCGTAGGAGCTTCCATCTCCTACGAGCAGTACTTC. It encodes CASSVGASISYEQYF.

The chain carries TRBV7-9 and TRBJ1-6, with D unclear. V lost 4 bases, J lost 7 bases, and 11 bases lay in between. This CDR3 is built from 14 residues. Germline V gene lookup returns CDR1 SEHNR and CDR2 FQNEAQ (reference sequence). In nucleotides, the CDR3 is TGTGCCAGCAGCTCGGGTCAGCGCAATTCACCCCTCCACTTT. Protein: CASSSGQRNSPLHF.

The chain joins TRBV7-7 to TRBJ2-2, with 11 bases identical to TRBD2. This CDR3 comprises 17 residues. CDR1 is SSHAT, CDR2 FNYEAQ, per germline (reference sequence). V lost 5 bases to trimming and J lost 2 bases; unmatched junction nucleotides: 7. The CDR3 coding sequence is TGTGCCAGCAGCACCGGGCTAGCGGGGGGCAACACCGGGGAGCTGTTTTTT. Its translation is CASSTGLAGGNTGELFF.

The chain links TRBV5-6 to TRBJ2-1; TRBD2 agrees at 10 bases. The germline gives CDR1 SGHDT, CDR2 YYEEEE. V lost 3 bases and J lost 3; bases outside the gene matches: 3. The CDR3 runs to 15 residues. The CDR3 loop is CASSSLAGVYNEQFF. CDR3 sequence (DNA): TGTGCCAGCAGCTCGCTAGCGGGGGTCTACAATGAGCAGTTCTTC.

The V and J genes are TRBV19 and TRBJ1-1; 8 nucleotides align to TRBD1. V lost 3 bases and J lost 4; bases outside the gene matches: 4. The CDR3 is 14 amino acids. Germline lookup yields CDR1 LNHDA and CDR2 SQIVND (reference sequence). CDR3 DNA sequence: TGTGCCAGTAGTATCGGACAGGGTCCCACTGAAGCTTTCTTT. This codes for CASSIGQGPTEAFF.

V and J are TRBV11-1 and TRBJ1-6; D gene unclear. Germline V CDR1 and CDR2: SGHAT, FQDESV (reference sequence). With 5 bases removed from V and 7 bases from J, the gap between germline ends came to 12 bases. CDR3 length: 14 residues. The CDR3 nucleotides are TGTGCCAGCAGCCACGCCGACTTAAATTCACCCCTCCACTTT. Translation: CASSHADLNSPLHF. The full variable domain, in which reference TRBV11-1 and TRBJ1-6 provide the parts outside the CDR3, is EAEVAQSPRYKITEKSQAVAFWCDPISGHATLYWYRQILGQGPELLVQFQDESVVDDSQLPKDRFSAERLKGVDSTLKIQPAELGDSAMYLCASSHADLNSPLHFGNGTRLTVT.

The genes are TRBV19 and TRBJ1-1; 7 bases match TRBD1. CDR3 length: 12 amino acids. With 9 bases clipped from V and 4 bases from J, the junction kept 5 bases outside the gene matches. CDR1 and CDR2 from the germline V gene are LNHDA and SQIVND (reference sequence). The CDR3 nucleotides are TGTGCCAGCTATCAGGGGGGCACTGAAGCTTTCTTT. This encodes CASYQGGTEAFF.

This clone was observed once. V is TRBV2 and J is TRBJ1-6; possible D gene TRBD1, 6 bases. V was clipped by 11 bases and J by 7 bases, with 15 bases between them. The CDR3 length is 13 residues. Germline V gene sequence: CDR1 SNHLY, CDR2 FYNNEI. The CDR3: CAATQGRNSPLHF. The DNA for the CDR3 is TGTGCCGCAACACAGGGAAGGAATTCACCCCTCCACTTT.

The gene calls are TRBV3-1 (or the pseudogene TRBV3-2) and TRBJ2-7, with 8 bases aligning to TRBD2. CDR3 length equals 14 residues. V gave up 1 base and J gave up 3 bases; unmatched junction bases: 2. CDR1 and CDR2 (germline): LGHDT, YNNKEL (reference sequence). The CDR3 loop reads CASSQGGGRYEQYF. The CDR3 coding sequence is TGTGCCAGCAGCCAAGGCGGGGGGCGCTACGAGCAGTACTTC.

The V and J genes are TRBV21-1 and TRBJ2-1; the DNA was not compared with TRBD2, the D call given in the table. TRBV21-1 is given as a pseudogene. The CDR3 is made up of 14 amino acids. Written as DNA, the CDR3 is TGTGCCAGCAAGGGGGGGCAAATCTACAATGAGCAGTTCTTC. As protein: CASKGGQIYNEQFF.

The chain is built from TRBV6-5 and TRBJ1-5, with 8 bases fitting TRBD1. Unmatched junction bases numbered 4, after V lost 6 bases and J lost 0 bases. Germline CDR1 reads MNHEY; CDR2 reads SVGAGI. The CDR3 sequence is 15 residues long. The CDR3 nucleotides read TGTGCCAGCAGGGGGACAGGCTTTAGCAATCAGCCCCAGCATTTT. Translated: CASRGTGFSNQPQHF.

DNA of the CDR3: TGTGCCAGCACCTCCATGGCTTTCTTT. It specifies CASTSMAFF. The rearrangement links TRBV7-9 to TRBJ1-1; D is uncertain. Germline CDR1 and CDR2: SEHNR and FQNEAQ (reference sequence). The CDR3 spans 9 residues. V lost 7 bases to trimming and J lost 11 bases, with 8 bases between them.

The V call is TRBV6-5, the J call TRBJ1-1, with TRBD1 matching 7 bases. This CDR3 has 15 amino acids. J lost 5 bases, V lost 0 bases, and 6 bases had no gene match. Germline V gene sequence: CDR1 MNHEY, CDR2 SVGAGI. The CDR3 is CASSYSPDRETEAFF. The CDR3 DNA sequence: TGTGCCAGCAGTTACTCTCCAGACAGGGAAACTGAAGCTTTCTTT.

The chain recombines TRBV27 with TRBJ1-4; TRBD1 agrees at 7 bases. Losses at the gene ends were 5 bases for V and 5 bases for J; bases not matched to a gene: 8. The CDR3 has 15 amino acids. The V gene's germline CDR1 is MNHEY and CDR2 SMNVEV (reference sequence). CDR3 protein: CASSEPGQTNEKLFF. In DNA form, the CDR3 reads TGTGCCAGCAGTGAACCGGGACAGACGAATGAAAAACTGTTTTTT.

The CDR3 DNA reads as TGTGCCAGTAAGCCACAGGTCAACTCCTACGAGCAGTACTTC. Protein sequence: CASKPQVNSYEQYF. The rearrangement joins TRBV19 to TRBJ2-7; tentative D call: TRBD1 (5 bases). V lost 7 bases, J lost 0 bases, and 13 bases lay in between. CDR3 length: 14 residues. Germline CDR1 is LNHDA and CDR2 is SQIVND (reference sequence).

The chain links TRBV4-1 to TRBJ2-7, with TRBD1 matching over 10 bases. The germline CDR1 and CDR2 sequences are MGHRA and YSYEKL. This CDR3 contains 16 residues. J gave up 4 bases and V 3 bases, and 9 bases lay outside the gene matches. CDR3: CASSQGIRDRGYEQYF. CDR3 bases: TGCGCCAGCAGCCAGGGGATCCGGGACAGGGGATACGAGCAGTACTTC.

The chain joins TRBV3-1 (or the pseudogene TRBV3-2) to TRBJ2-2; no definite D call. This CDR3 is built from 16 residues. V lost 4 bases and J lost 0, with 12 bases in between. Germline V CDR1 and CDR2: LGHDT, YNNKEL (reference sequence). DNA of the CDR3: TGTGCCAGCAGCCCCCTCTCCGTTTCGAACACCGGGGAGCTGTTTTTT. This sequence encodes CASSPLSVSNTGELFF.

This chain joins TRBV5-4 and TRBJ1-3; no clear D gene. CDR3 length: 13 residues. The V gene's germline CDR1 is SGHNT and CDR2 YYREEE (reference sequence). The ends were cut back, 4 bases at V and 2 bases at J, with 7 bases in the middle. In nucleotides, the CDR3 is TGTGCCAGCAGCCTATTACCTGGAAACACCATATATTTT. Residues: CASSLLPGNTIYF.

J is TRBJ2-7 and V is TRBV9; 7 bases map to TRBD1. V lost 4 bases, J lost 0 bases, and 7 bases stayed unmatched. Germline values: CDR1 SGDLS, CDR2 YYNGEE. This CDR3 spans 15 amino acids. CDR3 amino acids: CASSIGTASSYEQYF. Written as DNA, the CDR3 is TGTGCCAGCAGCATTGGGACAGCTAGCTCCTACGAGCAGTACTTC.

The V call is TRBV19, the J call TRBJ2-7; weak D call: TRBD2 (6 bases). There are 15 residues in the CDR3. Germline V gene sequence: CDR1 LNHDA, CDR2 SQIVND (reference sequence). Trimming cost V 5 bases and J 0 bases, with 14 bases left between them. The CDR3 sequence is CASSLRRDGSYEQYF. Written as DNA, the CDR3 is TGTGCCAGTAGTCTCCGGAGGGACGGCTCCTACGAGCAGTACTTC.